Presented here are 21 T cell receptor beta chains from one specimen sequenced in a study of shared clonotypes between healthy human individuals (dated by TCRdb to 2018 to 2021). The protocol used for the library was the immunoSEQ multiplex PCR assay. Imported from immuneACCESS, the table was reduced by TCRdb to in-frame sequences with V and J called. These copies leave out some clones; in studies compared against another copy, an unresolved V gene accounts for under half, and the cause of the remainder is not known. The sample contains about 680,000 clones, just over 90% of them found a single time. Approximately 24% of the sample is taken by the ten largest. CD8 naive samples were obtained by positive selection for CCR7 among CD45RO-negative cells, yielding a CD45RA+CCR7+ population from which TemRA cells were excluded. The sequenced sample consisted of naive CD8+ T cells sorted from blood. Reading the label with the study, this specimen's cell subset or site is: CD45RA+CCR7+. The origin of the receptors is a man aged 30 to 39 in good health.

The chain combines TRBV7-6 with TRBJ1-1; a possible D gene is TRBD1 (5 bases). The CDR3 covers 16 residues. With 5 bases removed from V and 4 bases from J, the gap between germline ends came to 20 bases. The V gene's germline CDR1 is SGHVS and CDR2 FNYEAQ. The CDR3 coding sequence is TGTGCCAGCAGCCTACCGGGCGATGGGAGGGGCACTGAAGCTTTCTTT. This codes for CASSLPGDGRGTEAFF.

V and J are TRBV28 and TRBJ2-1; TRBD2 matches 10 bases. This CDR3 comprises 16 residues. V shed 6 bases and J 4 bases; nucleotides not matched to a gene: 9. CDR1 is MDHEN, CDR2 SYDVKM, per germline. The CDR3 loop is CASSDATSGMYNEQFF. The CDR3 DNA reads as TGTGCCAGCAGCGACGCTACTAGCGGGATGTACAATGAGCAGTTCTTC.

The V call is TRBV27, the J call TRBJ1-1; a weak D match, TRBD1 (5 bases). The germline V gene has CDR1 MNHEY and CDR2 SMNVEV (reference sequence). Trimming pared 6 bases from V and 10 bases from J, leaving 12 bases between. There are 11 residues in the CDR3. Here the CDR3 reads CASRAGPTAFF. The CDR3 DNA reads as TGTGCCAGCAGAGCAGGGCCGACAGCTTTCTTT.

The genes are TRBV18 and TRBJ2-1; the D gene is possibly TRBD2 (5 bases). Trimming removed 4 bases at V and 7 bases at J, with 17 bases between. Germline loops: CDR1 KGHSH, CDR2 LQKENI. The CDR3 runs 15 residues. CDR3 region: CASSLPNGMSNEQFF. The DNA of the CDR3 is TGTGCCAGCTCACTCCCAAACGGGATGTCTAATGAGCAGTTCTTC.

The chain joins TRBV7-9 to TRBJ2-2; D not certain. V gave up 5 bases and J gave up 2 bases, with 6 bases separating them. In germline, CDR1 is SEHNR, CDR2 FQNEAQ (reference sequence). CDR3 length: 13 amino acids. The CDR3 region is CASSTLNTGELFF. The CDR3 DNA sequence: TGTGCCAGCAGCACCTTAAACACCGGGGAGCTGTTTTTT.

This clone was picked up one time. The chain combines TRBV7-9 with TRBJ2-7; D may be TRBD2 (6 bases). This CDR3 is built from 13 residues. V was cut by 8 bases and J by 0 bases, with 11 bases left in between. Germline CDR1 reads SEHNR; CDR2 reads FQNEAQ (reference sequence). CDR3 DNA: TGTGCCAGCGCGGGGCAGGACTCCTACGAGCAGTACTTC. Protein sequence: CASAGQDSYEQYF.

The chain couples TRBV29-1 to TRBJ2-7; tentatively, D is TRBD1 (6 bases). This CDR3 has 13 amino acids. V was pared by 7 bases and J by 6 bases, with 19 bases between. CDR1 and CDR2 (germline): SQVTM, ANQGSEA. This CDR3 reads CSAQGQGFGEQYF. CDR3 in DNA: TGCAGCGCGCAGGGGCAGGGATTCGGCGAGCAGTACTTC.

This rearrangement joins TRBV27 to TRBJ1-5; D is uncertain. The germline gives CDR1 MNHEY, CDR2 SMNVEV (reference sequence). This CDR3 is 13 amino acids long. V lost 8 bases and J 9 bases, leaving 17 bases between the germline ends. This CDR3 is CASGVTAGWPQHF. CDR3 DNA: TGTGCCAGCGGGGTTACAGCAGGATGGCCCCAGCATTTT.

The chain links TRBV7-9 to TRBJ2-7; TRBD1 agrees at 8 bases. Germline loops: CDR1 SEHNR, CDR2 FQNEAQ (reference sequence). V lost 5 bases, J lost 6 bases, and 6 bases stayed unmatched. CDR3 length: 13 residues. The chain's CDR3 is CASSPRQGLEQYF. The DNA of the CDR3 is TGTGCCAGCAGCCCACGACAGGGGCTCGAGCAGTACTTC.

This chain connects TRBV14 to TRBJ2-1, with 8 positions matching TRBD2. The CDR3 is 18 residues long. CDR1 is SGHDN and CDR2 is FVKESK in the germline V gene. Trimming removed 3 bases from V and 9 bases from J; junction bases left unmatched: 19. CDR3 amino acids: CASSHTSGSILMVVEQFF. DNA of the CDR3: TGTGCCAGCAGCCATACTAGCGGCAGTATCCTCATGGTGGTTGAGCAGTTCTTC.

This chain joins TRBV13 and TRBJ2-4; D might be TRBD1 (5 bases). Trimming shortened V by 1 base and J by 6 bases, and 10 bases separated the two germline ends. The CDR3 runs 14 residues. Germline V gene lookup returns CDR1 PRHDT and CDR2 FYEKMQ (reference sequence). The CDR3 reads CASSLVDQGNIQYF. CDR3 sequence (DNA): TGTGCCAGCAGCTTAGTGGACCAGGGAAACATTCAGTACTTC.

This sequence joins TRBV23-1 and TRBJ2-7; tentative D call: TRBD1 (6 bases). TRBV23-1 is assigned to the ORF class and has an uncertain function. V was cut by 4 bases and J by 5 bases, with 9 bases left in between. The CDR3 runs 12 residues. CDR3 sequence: CASSLRQDEQYF. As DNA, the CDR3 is TGCGCCAGCAGTCTCCGACAGGACGAGCAGTACTTC.

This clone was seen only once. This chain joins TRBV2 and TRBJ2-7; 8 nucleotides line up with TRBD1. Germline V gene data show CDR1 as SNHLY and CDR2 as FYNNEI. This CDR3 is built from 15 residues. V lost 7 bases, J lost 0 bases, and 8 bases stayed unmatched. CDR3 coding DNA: TGTGCCAGCAAGAACCCAGGACAGGGCTCCTACGAGCAGTACTTC. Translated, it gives CASKNPGQGSYEQYF.

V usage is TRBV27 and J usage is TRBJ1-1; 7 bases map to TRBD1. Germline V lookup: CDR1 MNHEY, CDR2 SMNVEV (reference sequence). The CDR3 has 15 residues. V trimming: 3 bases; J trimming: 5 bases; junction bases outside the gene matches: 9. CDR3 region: CASSFYRDSITEAFF. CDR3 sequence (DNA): TGTGCCAGCAGTTTCTACCGGGACAGCATAACTGAAGCTTTCTTT.

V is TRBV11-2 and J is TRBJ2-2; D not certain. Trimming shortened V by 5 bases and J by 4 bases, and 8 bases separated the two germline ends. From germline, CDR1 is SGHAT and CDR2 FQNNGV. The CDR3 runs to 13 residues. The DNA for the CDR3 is TGTGCCAGCAGCCACTTAACCACCGGGGAGCTGTTTTTT. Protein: CASSHLTTGELFF.

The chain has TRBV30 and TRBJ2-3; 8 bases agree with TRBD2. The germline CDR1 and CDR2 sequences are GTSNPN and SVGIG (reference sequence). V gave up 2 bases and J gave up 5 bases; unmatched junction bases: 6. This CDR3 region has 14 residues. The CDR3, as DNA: TGTGCCTGGAGTCCAGCGGGAGTTGGAGATACGCAGTATTTT. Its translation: CAWSPAGVGDTQYF. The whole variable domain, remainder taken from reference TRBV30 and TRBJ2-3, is SQTIHQWPATLVQPVGSPLSLECTVEGTSNPNLYWYRQAAGRGLQLLFYSVGIGQISSEVPQNLSASRPQDRQFILSSKKLLLSDSGFYLCAWSPAGVGDTQYFGPGTRLTVL.

The CDR3 sequence is CASSESGAGTGELFF. The CDR3 nucleotides read TGTGCCAGCAGTGAGAGTGGAGCGGGCACCGGGGAGCTGTTTTTT. This chain links TRBV6-4 with TRBJ2-2; a weak D match, TRBD2 (6 bases). The CDR3 covers 15 residues. The germline CDR1 and CDR2 sequences are MRHNA and SNTAGT. V was cut by 3 bases and J by 4 bases, with 12 bases left in between.

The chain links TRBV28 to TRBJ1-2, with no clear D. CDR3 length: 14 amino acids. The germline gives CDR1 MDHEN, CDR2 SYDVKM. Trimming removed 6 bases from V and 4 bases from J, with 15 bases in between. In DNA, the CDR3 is TGTGCCAGCAGCTACTTGTCGAGGTTCTATGGCTACACCTTC. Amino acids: CASSYLSRFYGYTF.

Here the CDR3 reads CASSLFMGRNQPQHF. The DNA for the CDR3 is TGTGCCAGCAGTTTATTTATGGGTCGGAATCAGCCCCAGCATTTT. J is TRBJ1-5 and V is TRBV27; D call uncertain. CDR1 is MNHEY, CDR2 SMNVEV, per germline (reference sequence). The germline V and J ends were trimmed by 1 base and 4 bases, with 11 bases remaining between them. There are 15 residues in the CDR3.

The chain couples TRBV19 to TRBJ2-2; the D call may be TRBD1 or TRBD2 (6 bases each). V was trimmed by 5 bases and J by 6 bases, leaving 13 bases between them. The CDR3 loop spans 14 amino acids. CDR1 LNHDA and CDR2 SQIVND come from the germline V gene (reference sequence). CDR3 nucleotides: TGTGCCAGTAGTCCCCAAGGGGGGCCCGGGGAGCTGTTTTTT. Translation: CASSPQGGPGELFF.

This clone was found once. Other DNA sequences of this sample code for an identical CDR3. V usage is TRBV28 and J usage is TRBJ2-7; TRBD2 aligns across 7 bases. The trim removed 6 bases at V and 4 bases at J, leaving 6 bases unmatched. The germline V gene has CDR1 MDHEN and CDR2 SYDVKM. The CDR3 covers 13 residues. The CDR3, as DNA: TGTGCCAGCAGCTCAAGCGGGACTTACGAGCAGTACTTC. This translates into CASSSSGTYEQYF.